This TCR beta chain was captured in a study of shared clonotypes between healthy human individuals. The CDR3 loop spans 11 amino acids. Germline CDR1 reads SNHLY; CDR2 reads FYNNEI. Trimming cost V 11 bases and J 1 base, with 8 bases left between them. Sequenced by immunoSEQ multiplex PCR; TCRdb stores in-frame clones only, minus some. The table lists more than 2 million clones, 90% to 96% of them singletons. The gene calls are TRBV2 and TRBJ1-1; D is uncertain. Sequenced input: naive CD4+ T cells sorted from blood. Regarding subset: CD45RA+ positively selected. The sequence came from a young man in good health. CDR3 DNA sequence: TGTGCCCTACGGGGGAACACTGAAGCTTTCTTT. Its translation is CALRGNTEAFF.